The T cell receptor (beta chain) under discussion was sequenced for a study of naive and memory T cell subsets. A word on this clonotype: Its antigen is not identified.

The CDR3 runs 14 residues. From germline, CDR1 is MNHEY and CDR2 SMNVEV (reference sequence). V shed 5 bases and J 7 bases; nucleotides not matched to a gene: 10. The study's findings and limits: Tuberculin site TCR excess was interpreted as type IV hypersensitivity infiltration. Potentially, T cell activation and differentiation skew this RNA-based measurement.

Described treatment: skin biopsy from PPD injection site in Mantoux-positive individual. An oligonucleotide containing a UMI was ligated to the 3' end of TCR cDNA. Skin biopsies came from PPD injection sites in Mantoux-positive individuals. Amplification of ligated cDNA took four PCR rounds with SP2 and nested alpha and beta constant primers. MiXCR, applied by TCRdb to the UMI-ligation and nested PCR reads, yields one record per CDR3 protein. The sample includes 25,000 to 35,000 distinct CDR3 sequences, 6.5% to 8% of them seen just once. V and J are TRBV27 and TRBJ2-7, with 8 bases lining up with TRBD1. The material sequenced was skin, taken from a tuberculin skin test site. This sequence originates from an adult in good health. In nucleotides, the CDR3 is TGTGCCAGCAGTCCCTTAGGACAGGGAAGGGAGCAGTACTTC. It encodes CASSPLGQGREQYF.